This TCR beta chain was sequenced during a study of blood T cell repertoires in COVID-19. Germline V gene data show CDR1 as GTSNPN and CDR2 as SVGIG (reference sequence). The V segment lost 2 bases and the J segment 6 bases; nucleotides outside the gene matches: 10. The CDR3 runs 14 residues. The protocol was immunoSEQ multiplex PCR, while the TCRdb copy is restricted to in-frame clones and leaves out a portion. The repertoire holds 400,000 to 450,000 clones, around 91% seen once, with around 1.1% in the top ten. Sequencing input: PBMCs or T cells enriched from blood (not recorded which). This sequence joins TRBV30 and TRBJ2-7; 7 nucleotides line up with TRBD1. The sequence was collected from a man between 25 and 39 years old who had recovered from COVID-19. The CDR3 nucleotides are TGTGCCTGGAGTCACCCCGGGACAGTGAGCGAGCAGTACTTC. It encodes CAWSHPGTVSEQYF.